The subject of this entry is one T cell receptor beta chain. Its antigen is undetermined. V was cut by 5 bases and J by 10 bases, with 20 bases left in between. The germline CDR1 and CDR2 sequences are LNHDA and SQIVND (reference sequence). The CDR3 covers 14 residues. The data are from a study of T cell responses to AZD1222 COVID-19 vaccine. On the study more broadly: Pooling covered second doses at about 4 or about 12 weeks.

Findings of the study overall: AZD1222 recipients seropositive at baseline numbered only six or seven. White British people made up most donors, females outnumbered males, and clonal diversity was possibly underestimated.

The table came from immunoSEQ multiplex PCR; TCRdb's copy has only in-frame clones and leaves some out. The sample has about 150,000 clones, 85% to 95% seen once; the top ten hold around 1.3%. This sequence was found in an adult in good health. The starting material was peripheral blood, obtained on day 0 of AZD1222 vaccination. The chain employs TRBV19 and TRBJ1-2; a possible D gene is TRBD1 (5 bases). CDR3 sequence (DNA): TGTGCCAGTAGTCCTTGGGGGAGCGTCGGGGACTACACCTTC. It specifies CASSPWGSVGDYTF.